This T cell receptor beta chain was recorded in a study of shared clonotypes between healthy human individuals. The CDR3 extends over 13 amino acids. Trimming stripped 6 bases from V and 5 bases from J, with 13 bases between. CDR1 and CDR2 (germline): MGHDK, SYGVNS. CD45RO-negative CD8 cells positively selected for CCR7 made up the naive population, which excluded terminally differentiated effector memory CD45RA+ cells. In the original workflow: ImmunoSEQ only sent back junction sequences with no quality scores, so filtering was done differently. Repertoires were generated with immunoSEQ multiplex PCR, while TCRdb's copy carries only in-frame clones and drops some. That table supplies the V and J calls and clone size; D and trimming were determined from the DNA. The table has about 2,200,000 clones, 85% to 95% seen once; the top ten hold 1.7%.

The chain joins TRBV25-1 to TRBJ1-2, with D possibly being TRBD1 (5 bases). The sequenced sample consisted of naive CD8+ T cells from PBMCs. This receptor was identified in a man younger than 35 in good health. Some clones in this sample may be carry-over from other donors' samples. CDR3 region: CASSPWGGYGYTF. In DNA, the CDR3 is TGTGCCAGCAGCCCCTGGGGGGGATATGGCTACACCTTC.